This TCR beta chain was recovered during a study of blood T cell repertoires in COVID-19. The overall study: Acute and convalescent COVID-19 specimens originated in the United States, Italy and Spain. PBMCs, B-cell-depleted T cells, or T cells were the source of the cDNA or gDNA that made up the material.

Source study methods: Amplification of reference gene primers was used by the study to estimate nucleated cell counts. Clones were sequenced by immunoSEQ multiplex PCR, and TCRdb holds only the in-frame ones, with some missing. Clonal size and the V and J genes are those of that table, whereas D and trimming came from the DNA. The sample shows about 55,000 clones, more than 85% of them seen only once. From germline, CDR1 is SGHDT and CDR2 YYEEEE. With 4 bases removed from V and 0 bases from J, the gap between germline ends came to 11 bases. The CDR3 extends over 15 amino acids. This TCR was recovered from a man over 45 with active COVID-19. The V gene is TRBV5-6, the J gene TRBJ1-3; no firm D call. The sequenced material came from peripheral blood. The CDR3 DNA reads as TGTGCCAGCAGCGTCTGGAGGTACTCTGGAAACACCATATATTTT. Encoded protein: CASSVWRYSGNTIYF. The full variable domain, rest sourced from reference TRBV5-6 and TRBJ1-3, is DAGVTQSPTHLIKTRGQQVTLRCSPKSGHDTVSWYQQALGQGPQFIFQYYEEEERQRGNFPDRFSGHQFPNYSSELNVNALLLGDSALYLCASSVWRYSGNTIYFGEGSWLTVV.